These 20 T cell receptor beta chains were sequenced from one sample in a study of regulatory T cells in long-lasting Graves disease. Time point meaning: newly diagnosed GD, antithyroid drugs for less than 3 months. There was RNA extracted from PBMCs, and the TCR library was made from it. The authors built TCR beta libraries using iRepertoire HTBI primers and Arm-PCR of CDR3 regions. Each CDR3 protein is one row after TCRdb ran MiXCR on the multiplex PCR reads. The table shows 200,000 to 300,000 distinct CDR3 sequences, with over 20% occurring only once. Source: peripheral blood mononuclear cells (PBMCs), taken at new diagnosis, from a patient treated with antithyroid drugs. All receptors come from a female donor with Graves disease.

This clonotype was picked up many times. The chain carries TRBV20-1 and TRBJ2-7; D not resolved. The CDR3 length is 13 residues. V gave up 2 bases and J gave up 3 bases, with 11 bases separating them. Per the germline V gene, CDR1 is DFQATT and CDR2 is SNEGSKA (reference sequence). The CDR3 loop is CSARSGVGYEQYF. CDR3 in DNA: TGCAGTGCTAGATCGGGCGTAGGCTACGAGCAGTACTTC.

This clonotype has ten or more counts. V gene TRBV6-1 combines with J gene TRBJ2-3; no firm D call. The CDR3 is 14 residues long. Trimming stripped 5 bases from V and 2 bases from J, with 11 bases between. Per the germline V gene, CDR1 is MNHNS and CDR2 is SASEGT. CDR3 sequence reads: CASSPLGTTDTQYF. The CDR3 bases are TGTGCCAGCAGTCCTCTTGGTACCACAGATACGCAGTATTTT.

This clonotype was seen ten or more times. V and J are TRBV6-1 and TRBJ2-7; D is uncertain. Germline lookup yields CDR1 MNHNS and CDR2 SASEGT. The CDR3 has 15 residues. Trimming removed 5 bases at V and 7 bases at J, with 21 bases between. The CDR3 DNA reads as TGTGCCAGCAGTCCCCTATTCCCGGGTTTTGGGGAGCAGTACTTC. It yields the protein CASSPLFPGFGEQYF.

In the case of this clonotype: One base away lies a much larger clone, so this may be a sequencing read error. The rearrangement links TRBV2 to TRBJ1-1; 7 positions agree with TRBD1. CDR1 is SNHLY, CDR2 FYNNEI, per germline. The CDR3 has 16 residues. Trimming removed 1 base from V and 0 bases from J; junction bases left unmatched: 5. The CDR3 nucleotides are TGTGCCAGCAGTGAAGATAGGGACAGCCTGAACACTGAAGCTTTCTTT. This codes for CASSEDRDSLNTEAFF.

On this clonotype itself: A far larger clone is just one base off, so this is likely a read error. The chain is built from TRBV11-2 and TRBJ2-3; D remains unclear. CDR3 length: 15 amino acids. Germline values: CDR1 SGHAT, CDR2 FQNNGV. The CDR3: CTSSLAVGSTDTQYF. CDR3 nucleotides: TGTACCAGCAGCTTAGCCGTCGGTAGCACAGATACGCAGTATTTT.

This clonotype was seen only once. This chain links TRBV15 with TRBJ1-4; possibly TRBD1 for D (6 bases). V shed 1 base and J shed 7 bases, with 13 bases lying between them. CDR3 size: 15 residues. Germline V gene sequence: CDR1 LNHNV, CDR2 YYDKDF (reference sequence). As DNA, the CDR3 is TGTGCCACCAGCAGAGTCGCCAGGGGTAGTGAAAAACTGTTTTTT. Protein sequence: CATSRVARGSEKLFF.

The gene calls are TRBV6-6 and TRBJ2-1; TRBD2 might be the D (6 bases). The germline V gene encodes CDR1 MNHNY and CDR2 SVGAGI (reference sequence). The V end lost 0 bases, the J end lost 2 bases, and 11 bases lay between the germline ends. This CDR3 has 16 residues. In DNA form, the CDR3 reads TGTGCCAGCAGTTACTCGCGGGGATCGGCCTACAATGAGCAGTTCTTC. It translates to CASSYSRGSAYNEQFF.

This clonotype was detected ten times or more. The chain is built from TRBV5-1 and TRBJ2-7; 8 bases align to TRBD1. Germline loops: CDR1 SGHRS, CDR2 YFSETQ. The junction had 8 bases not matched to a gene; V was cut back by 4 bases and J by 5 bases. CDR3 length: 14 amino acids. CDR3 in DNA: TGCGCCAGCAGCGACACAGGGGGTGTGAACGAGCAGTACTTC. Translating it yields CASSDTGGVNEQYF.

The chain has TRBV28 and TRBJ2-2, with 10 bases matching TRBD1. CDR3 length equals 16 residues. With 7 bases clipped from V and 6 bases from J, the junction kept 11 bases outside the gene matches. Germline CDR1 and CDR2: MDHEN and SYDVKM. The CDR3 loop reads CASISAGTGESGELFF. CDR3 bases: TGTGCCAGCATCAGCGCCGGGACAGGGGAATCCGGGGAGCTGTTTTTT. Drawing the rest from reference TRBV28 and TRBJ2-2, the complete variable domain is DVKVTQSSRYLVKRTGEKVFLECVQDMDHENMFWYRQDPGLGLRLIYFSYDVKMKEKGDIPEGYSVSREKKERFSLILESASTNQTSMYLCASISAGTGESGELFFGEGSRLTVL.

The table lists this clonotype with many counts. The chain combines TRBV3-1 with TRBJ2-4, with a possible D match to TRBD1 (6 bases). There are 13 residues in the CDR3. Germline CDR1 is LGHDT and CDR2 is YNNKEL (reference sequence). Trimming took 1 base from V and 9 from J, leaving 10 bases between them. The CDR3 loop is CASSQGEGGIQYF. DNA for the CDR3: TGTGCCAGCAGCCAAGGGGAAGGGGGCATTCAGTACTTC.

This clonotype was detected many times. V and J are TRBV6-2 or TRBV6-3 and TRBJ2-1, with D tentatively TRBD2 (6 bases). This CDR3 has 15 residues. Germline loops: CDR1 MNHEY, CDR2 SVGEGT. Trimming left V 0 bases short and J 8 bases short, with 14 bases between. CDR3 region: CASSYSDGRGYEQFF. CDR3 bases: TGTGCCAGCAGTTACTCGGACGGGAGAGGCTATGAGCAGTTCTTC.

The chain couples TRBV6-1 to TRBJ1-1, with D maybe TRBD1 (6 bases). The V end was cut by 6 bases, the J end by 9 bases, with 20 bases between. CDR3 length: 14 amino acids. Looked up from germline, CDR1 is MNHNS and CDR2 is SASEGT. In nucleotides, the CDR3 is TGTGCCAGCAGCCCCGGGGGGGGGGGGGCGAAAGCTTTCTTT. Its translation is CASSPGGGGAKAFF.

This clonotype was observed many times. The chain has TRBV11-3 and TRBJ2-2, with D perhaps TRBD2 (6 bases). V dropped 5 bases and J dropped 2 bases, with 15 bases sitting between them. CDR3 size: 16 residues. Germline lookup yields CDR1 SGHNT and CDR2 YENEEA. In nucleotides, the CDR3 is TGTGCCAGCAGCCCAGGGTCTAGCGAAAACACCGGGGAGCTGTTTTTT. Translating it yields CASSPGSSENTGELFF.

The chain carries TRBV6-2 or TRBV6-3 and TRBJ1-2, with D hard to call. The CDR3 contains 13 residues. V was cut by 3 bases and J by 5 bases, with 10 bases left in between. Germline loops: CDR1 MNHEY, CDR2 SVGEGT. The DNA for the CDR3 is TGTGCCAGCAGTTATGGATCGATATATGGCTACACCTTC. This encodes CASSYGSIYGYTF.

The chain links TRBV11-1 to TRBJ2-7; a weak D match, TRBD2 (6 bases). The CDR3 is 15 residues long. Trimming took off 4 bases at V and 3 bases at J, with 16 bases between the two ends. Germline lookup yields CDR1 SGHAT and CDR2 FQDESV (reference sequence). The CDR3 is CASSSAGPGGYEQYF. The CDR3 region has the DNA TGTGCCAGCAGCTCCGCGGGACCTGGGGGCTACGAGCAGTACTTC.

The chain has TRBV28 and TRBJ2-3; TRBD2 agrees at 14 bases. Germline V gene data show CDR1 as MDHEN and CDR2 as SYDVKM. V was clipped by 4 bases and J by 6 bases; unmatched bases: 6. The CDR3 loop spans 16 amino acids. DNA for the CDR3: TGTGCCAGCAGTTCCCGACTAGCGGGGGGGCTGGATACGCAGTATTTT. As protein: CASSSRLAGGLDTQYF.

This clonotype has a count of ten or more. The rearrangement joins TRBV20-1 to TRBJ1-5; the D is unclear. Germline-derived CDR1 and CDR2 are DFQATT and SNEGSKA (reference sequence). The CDR3 has 14 residues. The ends were cut back, 1 base at V and 0 bases at J, with 7 bases in the middle. Written as DNA, the CDR3 is TGCAGTGCTAGAGCGACCCTTAGCAATCAGCCCCAGCATTTT. It yields the protein CSARATLSNQPQHF.

This clonotype showed up many times. The CDR3 nucleotides are TGTGCCAGCAGTTACTCGTTCTTGGGGGCCAATGAGCAGTTCTTC. Translating it yields CASSYSFLGANEQFF. This sequence joins TRBV6-2 or TRBV6-3 and TRBJ2-1; D possibly corresponds to TRBD1 (6 bases). Trimming shortened V by 0 bases and J by 6 bases, and 12 bases separated the two germline ends. Germline V lookup: CDR1 MNHEY, CDR2 SVGEGT. This CDR3 region has 15 residues.

This clonotype has a count of ten or more. The chain joins TRBV7-9 to TRBJ2-1, with 11 bases aligning to TRBD2. The CDR3 spans 13 residues. The V gene end was trimmed by 3 bases and the J gene end by 14 bases; junction bases not matched to a gene: 6. Germline-derived CDR1 and CDR2 are SEHNR and FQNEAQ (reference sequence). The CDR3 protein is CASSFLTTSGKFF. Here the CDR3 DNA reads TGTGCCAGCAGCTTCCTTACGACTAGCGGGAAGTTCTTC.

This clonotype was observed many times. The chain couples TRBV4-3 to TRBJ2-2; 7 bases map to TRBD2. This CDR3 comprises 16 residues. With V trimmed by 0 bases and J by 7 bases, 8 bases remained unmatched. CDR1 and CDR2 (germline): LGHNA, YSLEER. The DNA of the CDR3 is TGCGCCAGCAGCCAAGATTTGGGAGGGTCGAGCGGGGAGCTGTTTTTT. Translating it yields CASSQDLGGSSGELFF.